This entry is about one TCR beta chain. Its antigen is undetermined. The sample is drawn from a study of OX40 agonist ivuxolimab in advanced cancers. Study context: Ivuxolimab was administered intravenously to patients at 0.01 to 10 mg/kg every 2 weeks. General study findings and limits: The antigens recognized by the expanded peripheral T cells, that is their antigen specificity, were not determined.

The length of the CDR3 is 14 residues. Germline V lookup: CDR1 SGHDT, CDR2 YYEEEE. V shed 5 bases and J 7 bases; nucleotides not matched to a gene: 11. Profiled with immunoSEQ multiplex PCR; TCRdb holds only in-frame clones, not every one. The table includes around 53,000 clones, approximately 80% detected once. This material consisted of CD4+ or CD8+ T cells sorted from blood, taken in a trial of the OX40 agonist ivuxolimab. This receptor was obtained from an adult with an advanced solid tumor such as melanoma, head and neck, liver or kidney cancer. This rearrangement joins TRBV5-6 to TRBJ1-2; 7 bases match TRBD1. The DNA of the CDR3 is TGTGCCAGCAGACAAACATACAGGGGAGGTGGCTACACCTTC. Translating it yields CASRQTYRGGGYTF.